This T cell receptor beta chain was retrieved from a study of cytomegalovirus exposure and HLA in healthy donors (dated by TCRdb to 2016 to 2017). About the investigation overall: According to an earlier analysis of 587 of the donors, 150 million to 200 million T cells yielded 90 million to 130 million unique TCR beta sequences and 276 Gb of sequence data. In addition to the first cohort of approximately 670 subjects, a separate validation cohort of approximately 130 different subjects was used. Using immunosequencing, the study profiled T cell repertoires from 666 subjects and related those repertoires to cytomegalovirus serostatus. Donor age, sex, ethnicity and CMV serostatus were compiled together with the repertoire data. To predict cytomegalovirus infection status, the study combined high-throughput TCR immunosequencing, statistical association of individual TCRs with disease status, and machine learning. Roughly 5 DR-DQ haplotypes were treated as single units for association and clustering because of strong linkage in the cohort. To decide whether each TCR beta V gene segment behaved as functional or pseudogenic, an earlier analysis of approximately 600 of the donors relied on high-throughput TCR beta sequencing. In the later analysis, no new phenotypic data were used to find candidate immune exposures; instead, reliance was placed on TCR beta sequences and their occurrence across donors. The study was designed to test whether signatures of past pathogen exposure could be identified by cataloging public T cell receptors. Both class I and class II loci were covered by HLA typing, at four-digit resolution. To study patterns of TCR occurrence, a later analysis re-analyzed previously published TCR beta repertoires from around 700 donors and added high-resolution HLA genotyping. Typing coverage varied by locus: about 629-640 donors for A, B, C, DRB1 and DQB1; 522 for DQA1; nearly 610 for DPA1; fewer than 480 for DPB1. Approximately 310 gigabases of sequencing data and 78 million or so unique TCR sequences were included in an early release covering several hundred HLA-typed donors. Of the 300 to 450 genotyped donors, 75% to 85% were placed in the genetic ancestry cluster associated with self-reported Caucasian donors. Across approximately 420 genotyped donors of the cohort, an average of approximately 200,000 unique TCR beta nucleotide sequences per donor were sequenced, and approximately 17% of those sequences were non-productive. In a later genetic analysis, genome-wide SNP genotypes for about three fifths of the roughly 670 donors were used, and that subset was treated as a discovery cohort. Every repertoire in the discovery cohort had been generated on one and the same sequencing platform.

Libraries were made using the immunoSEQ multiplex PCR assay. The multiplex PCR relied on a mix of 60 forward primers for TCR Vbeta segments and 13 reverse primers for TCR Jbeta segments. The CDR3 region of rearranged TCR beta genes was amplified from genomic DNA with a multiplex PCR assay. Amplified TCR beta libraries were sequenced as 87-base-pair reads on the Illumina HiSeq System. Regarding the original processing steps: A later analysis counted about 80 million unique TCR beta chains across the 666 repertoires, and about 10 million of these chains were shared by at least two donors. Raw reads were error-corrected and collapsed into unique sequences by a nearest-neighbor algorithm in which closely related sequences were merged to remove PCR and sequencing errors. To assign V, D and J gene segments, CDR3 sequences were aligned to IMGT reference sequences. For a sequence to be retained, a match of at least six nucleotides to both a V gene segment and a J gene segment was required. A rearrangement counted as productive if the CDR3 had no stop codons and remained in frame with V and J, and every other rearrangement counted as non-productive. Following IMGT convention, CDR3 was defined as the stretch from the second conserved V-encoded cysteine to the conserved J-encoded phenylalanine. The earlier analysis of 550 to 650 of the donors excluded any sequence lacking an unambiguous match to a single V gene segment. In an earlier analysis of 587 of the donors, a V segment was called functional when productive rearrangements were above 56.7%, and segregating when the standard deviation between donors exceeded 5%. A statistical classification framework was built for diagnosing cytomegalovirus status from the catalog of TCR beta chain sequences. In a later analysis, TCR nucleotide sequences were compared against IMGT/GENE-DB human TR gene sequences so that V and J genes could be assigned. In a later analysis, CDR3 sequences and most-parsimonious VDJ recombination scenarios were assigned using the TCRdist pipeline. In a later analysis, every TCR beta chain was defined by the combination of its CDR3 amino acid sequence and its V-gene family, and reads without a unique V-gene family were dropped. As a way to deal with suspected cross-contamination and a sequencing artifact, a later analysis dropped approximately 570 nucleotide sequences that were highly shared and had low generation probability. For each public chain, a later analysis derived a clonal expansion index from normalized ranks of inferred template counts within each repertoire. In a later analysis, generation probabilities were computed with a VDJ recombination model fitted to out-of-frame rearrangements, and the resulting probabilities were checked against IGoR. In a later analysis, hypergeometric tests were used to score TCR-TCR, TCR-HLA and TCR-CMV co-occurrence, with a repertoire-size bias correction applied to TCR pairs. In a later analysis, false discovery rates were estimated by permuting HLA or CMV assignments 20 times. In a later analysis, co-occurring TCRs were grouped with DBSCAN, and TCRdist sequence similarity was added when clustering was performed within HLA-allele-positive subsets. Co-occurrence clustering excluded repertoires with fewer than 30,000 or more than 120,000 public chains, plus five with anomalous nucleotide sharing. TCRdb retrieved this table from immuneACCESS and kept in-frame rearrangements only. Not all clones are present; in checked studies, unresolved V genes account for under half, and no reason is known for the remainder. The DNA gave D and trimming, while V, J and clone size come from that table. The sample contains about 130,000 clones, roughly 70% of them found a single time. The ten largest make up about 1.5% of the sample.

The germline V gene yields SGHAT for CDR1 and FQNNGV for CDR2. The CDR3, from cysteine to phenylalanine, totals 14 residues. Kept here is only the CDR3 DNA, which spans 42 bases and is read in frame from base 1. The V and J ends are trimmed by 5 bases and 5 bases, leaving 16 bases between them. A note on this clone: What this receptor recognizes is not known. No much larger clonotype is one base removed from it; base qualities were not supplied.

The cohort consisted of 666 healthy bone marrow donors. Cohort members were all nominally healthy when sampled, although unrecorded immune exposures were likely present. CMV serostatus was recorded as positive for 289 and negative for about 50% of the roughly 670 cohort members, whereas no CMV serostatus was recorded for the donor in question. A peripheral blood sample was collected from each donor, and TCR beta sequencing was performed on peripheral blood mononuclear cells. The Qiagen DNeasy Blood Extraction Kit was used to extract genomic DNA from the blood cell samples. General conclusions and limits of the study: A later genetic analysis associated a missense DCLRE1C variant with V-gene and J-gene trimming of TCR beta chains, and an independent cohort replicated the association. A cluster of highly shared sequence variants was judged likely to be a technical artifact of the sequencing pipeline. A few of the identified cytomegalovirus-associated TCR beta chains were confirmed in vitro to be specific for cytomegalovirus antigens. Some IMGT-functional V segments, including TRBV6-2 and TRBV6-3, could not be told apart with the 87-base-pair reads, so those segments were excluded. Correlated functional status among segregating V segments might reflect linkage disequilibrium, but an unknown experimental factor could not be ruled out. Broadly in line with IMGT annotations, most TCR beta V segments showed up in productive rearrangements about 87% or about 30% of the time in an earlier analysis of several hundred of the donors. Because HLA typing was unavailable for some donors at each locus, only the typed subset was used in association tests. Roughly uniform sequencing depth across donors was assumed in presence/absence analyses, although this assumption may not hold. According to a later analysis, most CMV-associated TCR beta chains appeared to be HLA-restricted, and the HLA associations seemed to be driven largely by CMV exposure. The earlier analysis of about 600 of the donors excluded roughly 16 rarely observed V segments, including chromosome 9 orphons, because counts were too low. In a later analysis, around 17,000 TCR beta sequences were associated with specific HLA alleles at a false discovery rate of 0.05. In a later analysis, HLA-associated TCR beta chains showed more clonal expansion and lower generation probabilities than non-associated chains that were equally common. A further reported finding was that TCR beta sequences accurately predicted the HLA-A and HLA-B alleles for most subjects in the first cohort. A later analysis reported that several top co-occurrence clusters appeared linked to parvovirus B19, influenza, CMV and Epstein-Barr virus. A later analysis found that TCR association rates varied across HLA loci, with DRB1 alleles showing the most associated TCRs and HLA-C alleles the fewest. The study gave a list of some 150 TCR beta chains associated with cytomegalovirus. For the cohort, immune exposure information was limited to CMV serostatus. Most TCR sequences were seen in very few donors, while some public TCRs were found in many individuals. It was suggested by the authors that the approach could potentially be generalized to other disease states and immunological phenotypes. Strong co-occurrence of HLA alleles, especially DR and DQ, made assigning TCR associations to individual alleles difficult. Only TCR beta chains were sequenced in this cohort, and the absence of alpha or paired-chain data limited detectable features. Compared with the roughly 700-donor mean, donors in an Asian-associated ancestry cluster had fewer N-insertions in productive TCRs, according to a later genetic analysis. The classifier was reported to diagnose cytomegalovirus status with high specificity and sensitivity in both the original and validation cohorts.

Source material: PBMCs. The TCR was taken from a human donor in good health. The sequence joins TRBV11-2 to TRBJ2-7, with no reliable assignment of the D segment. The DNA sequence is given as TGTGCCAGCAGCCGGCTGGAGAGAAGACACGAGCAGTACTTC. Protein translation: CASSRLERRHEQYF.